These 24 T cell receptor beta chains originate from one sample sequenced in a study of early T cells in non-severe SARS-CoV-2 infection. TCRdb re-derived calls from the 5' RACE reads in MiXCR, one entry per CDR3 protein. This table has over 80,000 distinct CDR3 sequences, approximately 12% appearing once. The sequencing here drew on whole blood, taken at baseline. The source of these receptors is an adult who was a healthcare worker with PCR-confirmed SARS-CoV-2 infection or an uninfected control (not recorded which).

This clonotype was seen a few times. This sequence joins TRBV20-1 and TRBJ1-4, with D hard to call. Germline V CDR1 and CDR2: DFQATT, SNEGSKA (reference sequence). The CDR3 sequence is 14 residues long. V was pared by 0 bases and J by 5 bases, with 10 bases between. CDR3 region: CSARDSRTNEKLFF. In DNA form, the CDR3 reads TGCAGTGCTAGAGATAGCAGGACGAATGAAAAACTGTTTTTT.

The chain links TRBV12-3 or TRBV12-4 to TRBJ2-6; D is undetermined. This CDR3 spans 13 amino acids. The V and J ends lost 6 bases and 4 bases respectively, with 7 bases between them. CDR3 nucleotides: TGTGCCAGCAGACCTACCGGGGCCAACGTCCTGACTTTC. Amino acids: CASRPTGANVLTF.

The rearrangement joins TRBV11-2 to TRBJ1-2, with D hard to call. This CDR3 contains 13 residues. Per the germline V gene, CDR1 is SGHAT and CDR2 is FQNNGV. The ends were cut back, 3 bases at V and 6 bases at J, with 11 bases in the middle. The DNA of the CDR3 is TGTGCCAGCAGCTTCCCCTCCCTGGATGGCTACACCTTC. It encodes CASSFPSLDGYTF.

This rearrangement joins TRBV18 to TRBJ2-1; no definite D call. The CDR3 covers 16 residues. Between the trimmed V and J ends, which lost 6 bases and 0 bases, there was a span of 15 bases. Germline V lookup: CDR1 KGHSH, CDR2 LQKENI. The CDR3 region is CASSLRATNSYNEQFF. The CDR3 coding sequence is TGTGCCAGCTCCCTACGGGCAACTAACTCCTACAATGAGCAGTTCTTC.

In its sample, this clonotype was seen once. The CDR3 does not end in the conserved phenylalanine or tryptophan, so this is likely a read error. The gene calls are TRBV10-3 and TRBJ2-3, with D uncertain. The CDR3 loop spans 11 amino acids. Germline V gene lookup returns CDR1 ENHRY and CDR2 SYGVKD. V was clipped by 9 bases and J by 1 base, with 5 bases between them. The CDR3 region has the DNA TGTGCCATAGCCGGCACAGATACGCAGTATATT. Encoded protein: CAIAGTDTQYI.

The chain couples TRBV27 to TRBJ2-1, with 11 bases that match TRBD2. The CDR3 is made up of 15 amino acids. The V gene's germline CDR1 is MNHEY and CDR2 SMNVEV (reference sequence). The J segment lost 10 bases and the V segment lost 2 bases, leaving 7 bases of the junction unmatched. The CDR3 nucleotides are TGTGCCAGCAGTTTAAATAGCGGGGGGGCCTGGGAGCAGTTCTTC. Translating gives CASSLNSGGAWEQFF.

The genes are TRBV7-8 and TRBJ2-2; D ambiguous. CDR1 SGHVS and CDR2 FQNEAQ come from the germline V gene. CDR3 size: 12 residues. V lost 6 bases and J 9 bases, leaving 11 bases between the germline ends. The CDR3 region is CASRGLTRELFF. DNA for the CDR3: TGTGCCAGCAGGGGCCTAACCCGGGAGCTGTTTTTT.

This clonotype has a handful of counts. The chain has TRBV7-2 and TRBJ1-6; D is perhaps TRBD1 (5 bases). Trimming took 5 bases from V and 10 from J, leaving 18 bases between them. This CDR3 is 15 amino acids long. Germline CDR1 SGHTA, CDR2 FQGNSA. The CDR3 region has the DNA TGTGCCAGCAGCCCTATCGGGGGGTTACAATCACCCCTCCACTTT. Residues: CASSPIGGLQSPLHF.

This clonotype occurred a few times. The chain carries TRBV7-9 and TRBJ2-3; TRBD2 matches 9 bases. Germline values: CDR1 SEHNR, CDR2 FQNEAQ (reference sequence). There are 15 residues in the CDR3. Losses at the gene ends were 1 base for V and 5 bases for J; bases not matched to a gene: 4. The CDR3 DNA reads as TGTGCCAGCAGCTTAGGTGGTAGCGGGGGAGATACGCAGTATTTT. Residues: CASSLGGSGGDTQYF.

There are a few counts of this clonotype. The V call is TRBV29-1, the J call TRBJ2-3, with TRBD2 matching over 12 bases. Losses at the gene ends were 8 bases for V and 3 bases for J; bases not matched to a gene: 6. Germline lookup yields CDR1 SQVTM and CDR2 ANQGSEA. The CDR3 covers 14 residues. The CDR3 loop reads CSIGGLAGTDTQYF. Written as DNA, the CDR3 is TGCAGCATCGGAGGACTAGCGGGAACAGATACGCAGTATTTT.

The gene calls are TRBV6-6 and TRBJ2-3; D perhaps matches TRBD2 (5 bases). Germline assignment: CDR1 MNHNY and CDR2 SVGAGI (reference sequence). V was pared by 5 bases and J by 1 base, with 13 bases between. The CDR3 is 15 amino acids. CDR3 nucleotides: TGTGCCAGCAGTGGGCAGGAGAGGGGCACAGATACGCAGTATTTT. This sequence encodes CASSGQERGTDTQYF.

J is TRBJ2-7 and V is TRBV27, with TRBD1 matching 9 bases. CDR1 is MNHEY, CDR2 SMNVEV, per germline (reference sequence). This CDR3 contains 14 residues. The junction had 9 bases not matched to a gene; V was cut back by 6 bases and J by 6 bases. The CDR3 reads CASRYRDRVSEQYF. DNA of the CDR3: TGTGCCAGCAGATACCGGGACAGGGTATCCGAGCAGTACTTC.

V gene TRBV6-5 combines with J gene TRBJ2-6, with unresolved D. CDR3 length: 15 residues. CDR1 is MNHEY and CDR2 is SVGAGI in the germline V gene. The V end lost 6 bases, the J end lost 0 bases, and 9 bases lay between the germline ends. CDR3 sequence: CASSQEYSGANVLTF. The CDR3 coding sequence is TGTGCCAGCAGCCAAGAATACTCTGGGGCCAACGTCCTGACTTTC.

This clonotype has only a few counts. CDR3 DNA sequence: TGTGCCAGCAGCTCCGACAGGGGGCGAGGAAACACCATATATTTT. This gives the protein CASSSDRGRGNTIYF. This chain uses TRBV7-2 with TRBJ1-3, with 10 bases aligning to TRBD1. The CDR3 loop spans 15 amino acids. Looked up from germline, CDR1 is SGHTA and CDR2 is FQGNSA. V lost 4 bases to trimming and J lost 4 bases; unmatched junction nucleotides: 4.

This clonotype was picked up many times. The J gene is TRBJ2-2, the V gene TRBV5-1; D may be TRBD2 (5 bases). Trimming took 7 bases from V and 5 from J, leaving 12 bases between them. This CDR3 spans 13 amino acids. CDR1 is SGHRS and CDR2 is YFSETQ in the germline V gene. The CDR3 loop reads CASSRTVTGELFF. The CDR3 DNA follows: TGCGCCAGCTCGAGGACTGTAACCGGGGAGCTGTTTTTT. Combining the CDR3 with reference TRBV5-1 and TRBJ2-2 gives the whole variable domain KAGVTQTPRYLIKTRGQQVTLSCSPISGHRSVSWYQQTPGQGLQFLFEYFSETQRNKGNFPGRFSGRQFSNSRSEMNVSTLELGDSALYLCASSRTVTGELFFGEGSRLTVL.

This clonotype was recorded at least ten times. The chain employs TRBV29-1 and TRBJ2-1, with 12 bases matching TRBD2. The CDR3 contains 15 residues. J was trimmed by 7 bases and V by 7 bases; bases with no gene match: 11. The germline CDR1 and CDR2 sequences are SQVTM and ANQGSEA. The CDR3 reads CSDRLAGAARNEQFF. The CDR3 nucleotides are TGCAGCGACAGACTAGCGGGGGCTGCAAGGAATGAGCAGTTCTTC.

This clonotype has just a few counts. The chain combines TRBV18 with TRBJ1-3; perhaps TRBD1 as D (5 bases). Trimming cost V 3 bases and J 2 bases, with 8 bases left between them. This CDR3 spans 14 amino acids. Germline V gives CDR1 KGHSH, CDR2 LQKENI. The CDR3 sequence: CASSPTVAGNTIYF. DNA for the CDR3: TGTGCCAGCTCACCGACAGTAGCTGGAAACACCATATATTTT.

The chain uses TRBV7-3 and TRBJ1-1; D is unresolved. This CDR3 is 15 amino acids long. Trimming stripped 2 bases from V and 2 bases from J, with 12 bases between. Germline V gene data show CDR1 as SGHTA and CDR2 as FQGTGA. CDR3 bases: TGTGCCAGCAGCTTAGCCGCGGTTTCCAACACTGAAGCTTTCTTT. This encodes CASSLAAVSNTEAFF. The full variable domain, its missing parts supplied by reference TRBV7-3 and TRBJ1-1, is GAGVSQTPSNKVTEKGKYVELRCDPISGHTALYWYRQSLGQGPEFLIYFQGTGAADDSGLPNDRFFAVRPEGSVSTLKIQRTERGDSAVYLCASSLAAVSNTEAFFGQGTRLTVV.

This clonotype was recorded a few times. The rearrangement links TRBV11-2 to TRBJ1-2; 9 nucleotides align to TRBD1. Germline CDR1 reads SGHAT; CDR2 reads FQNNGV. The CDR3 is 16 residues long. V shed 5 bases, J shed 0 bases, and the junction held 7 bases outside the gene matches. In nucleotides, the CDR3 is TGTGCCAGCAGCCGGACAGGGGACGGAGCTAACTATGGCTACACCTTC. It codes for CASSRTGDGANYGYTF. The full variable domain, with the rest looked up from reference TRBV11-2 and TRBJ1-2, is EAGVAQSPRYKIIEKRQSVAFWCNPISGHATLYWYQQILGQGPKLLIQFQNNGVVDDSQLPKDRFSAERLKGVDSTLKIQPAKLEDSAVYLCASSRTGDGANYGYTFGSGTRLTVV.

The chain is built from TRBV7-9 and TRBJ2-2; D is unresolved. CDR3 length equals 16 residues. Germline V CDR1 and CDR2: SEHNR, FQNEAQ (reference sequence). Between the trimmed V and J ends, which lost 4 bases and 3 bases, there was a span of 15 bases. The DNA for the CDR3 is TGTGCCAGCAGCTCCCCCGGGCGGCCTTACACCGGGGAGCTGTTTTTT. Amino acids: CASSSPGRPYTGELFF.

This clonotype has a count of ten or more. The V call is TRBV7-8, the J call TRBJ2-1; TRBD1 matches 10 bases. This CDR3 has 14 residues. The junction had 8 bases not matched to a gene; V was cut back by 10 bases and J by 5 bases. Germline V gives CDR1 SGHVS, CDR2 FQNEAQ. CDR3 residues: CATFGQGENNEQFF. CDR3 DNA: TGTGCCACCTTTGGACAGGGGGAAAACAATGAGCAGTTCTTC.

This clonotype was found many times. The V and J genes are TRBV20-1 and TRBJ1-5; D is perhaps TRBD1 (5 bases). This CDR3 comprises 15 residues. Trimming removed 5 bases from V and 0 bases from J, with 14 bases in between. CDR1 and CDR2 (germline): DFQATT, SNEGSKA (reference sequence). The CDR3 DNA reads TGCAGTGCTGGGGACCTAAACCATAGCAATCAGCCCCAGCATTTT. It is translated as CSAGDLNHSNQPQHF.

The sample holds a few counts of this clonotype. The J gene is TRBJ2-5, the V gene TRBV6-5, with TRBD2 matching over 11 bases. The CDR3 totals 13 residues. Germline trimming cut 6 bases from V and 3 bases from J; bases unmatched to any gene: 0. Germline V gene lookup returns CDR1 MNHEY and CDR2 SVGAGI. The CDR3 nucleotides read TGTGCCAGCAGGGGACTAGCGGAAGAGACCCAGTACTTC. Protein: CASRGLAEETQYF.

This clonotype was picked up many times. CDR3 in amino acids: CASSEDTEAFF. As DNA, the CDR3 is TGTGCCAGCAGTGAGGACACGGAGGCTTTCTTT. The rearrangement links TRBV2 to TRBJ1-1, with D possibly being TRBD1 (5 bases). CDR1 SNHLY and CDR2 FYNNEI come from the germline V gene. The CDR3 totals 11 residues. V was shortened by 3 bases and J by 11 bases, with 10 bases between the two germline ends.